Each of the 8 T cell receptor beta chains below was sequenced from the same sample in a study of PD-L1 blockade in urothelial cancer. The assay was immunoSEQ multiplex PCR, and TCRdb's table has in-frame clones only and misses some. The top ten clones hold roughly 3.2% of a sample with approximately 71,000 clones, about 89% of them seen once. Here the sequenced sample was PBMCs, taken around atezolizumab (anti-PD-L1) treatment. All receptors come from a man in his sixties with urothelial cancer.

The DNA for the CDR3 is TGCGCCAGCAGCTTGTTCGGGCAGGGGGACACTGAAGCTTTCTTT. Translating it yields CASSLFGQGDTEAFF. The rearrangement joins TRBV5-1 to TRBJ1-1, with 7 nucleotides matching TRBD1. The CDR3 has 15 residues. V lost 1 base to trimming and J lost 3 bases; unmatched junction nucleotides: 6. The germline V gene has CDR1 SGHRS and CDR2 YFSETQ. The full variable domain, in which reference TRBV5-1 and TRBJ1-1 provide the parts outside the CDR3, is KAGVTQTPRYLIKTRGQQVTLSCSPISGHRSVSWYQQTPGQGLQFLFEYFSETQRNKGNFPGRFSGRQFSNSRSEMNVSTLELGDSALYLCASSLFGQGDTEAFFGQGTRLTVV.

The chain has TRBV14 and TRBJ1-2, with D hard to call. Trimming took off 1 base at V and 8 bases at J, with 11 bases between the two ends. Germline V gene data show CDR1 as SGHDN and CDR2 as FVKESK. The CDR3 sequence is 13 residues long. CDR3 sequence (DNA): TGTGCCAGCAGCCAAGTGCCCGGGTGGGGCTACACCTTC. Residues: CASSQVPGWGYTF.

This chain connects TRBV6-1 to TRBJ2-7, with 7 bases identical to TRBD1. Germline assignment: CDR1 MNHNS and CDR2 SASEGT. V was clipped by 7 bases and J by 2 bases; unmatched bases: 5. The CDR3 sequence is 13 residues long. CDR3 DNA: TGTGCCAGCACAAGACAGGGTCCCTACGAGCAGTACTTC. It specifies CASTRQGPYEQYF.

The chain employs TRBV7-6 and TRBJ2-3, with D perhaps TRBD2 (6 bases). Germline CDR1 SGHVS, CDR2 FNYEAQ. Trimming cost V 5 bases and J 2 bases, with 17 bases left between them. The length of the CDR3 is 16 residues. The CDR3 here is CASSLRQGRITDTQYF. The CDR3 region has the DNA TGTGCCAGCAGCCTTCGACAAGGGAGGATCACAGATACGCAGTATTTT.

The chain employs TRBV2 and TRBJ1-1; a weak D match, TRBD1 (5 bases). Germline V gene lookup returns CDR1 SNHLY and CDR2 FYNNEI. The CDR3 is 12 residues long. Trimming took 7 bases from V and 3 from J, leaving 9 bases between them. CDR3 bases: TGTGCCAGCACCGGAGGGGACACTGAAGCTTTCTTT. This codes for CASTGGDTEAFF.

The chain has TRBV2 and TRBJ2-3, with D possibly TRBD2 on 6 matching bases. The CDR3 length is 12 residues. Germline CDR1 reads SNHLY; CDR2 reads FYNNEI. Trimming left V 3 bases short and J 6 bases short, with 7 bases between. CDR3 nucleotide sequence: TGTGCCAGCAGTGACGCGGGGGATACGCAGTATTTT. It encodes CASSDAGDTQYF.

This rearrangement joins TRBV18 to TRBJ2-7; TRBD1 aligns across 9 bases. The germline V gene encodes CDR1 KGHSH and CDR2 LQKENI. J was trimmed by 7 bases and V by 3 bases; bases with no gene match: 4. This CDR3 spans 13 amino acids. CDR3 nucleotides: TGTGCCAGCTCACCGGGGACAGGGCAGGAGCAGTACTTC. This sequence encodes CASSPGTGQEQYF.

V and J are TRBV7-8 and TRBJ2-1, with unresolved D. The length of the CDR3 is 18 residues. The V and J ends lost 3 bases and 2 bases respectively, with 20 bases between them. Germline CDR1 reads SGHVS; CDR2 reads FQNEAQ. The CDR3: CASSLAPRHVSTYNEQFF. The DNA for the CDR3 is TGTGCCAGCAGCTTGGCCCCCAGACACGTATCCACCTACAATGAGCAGTTCTTC.